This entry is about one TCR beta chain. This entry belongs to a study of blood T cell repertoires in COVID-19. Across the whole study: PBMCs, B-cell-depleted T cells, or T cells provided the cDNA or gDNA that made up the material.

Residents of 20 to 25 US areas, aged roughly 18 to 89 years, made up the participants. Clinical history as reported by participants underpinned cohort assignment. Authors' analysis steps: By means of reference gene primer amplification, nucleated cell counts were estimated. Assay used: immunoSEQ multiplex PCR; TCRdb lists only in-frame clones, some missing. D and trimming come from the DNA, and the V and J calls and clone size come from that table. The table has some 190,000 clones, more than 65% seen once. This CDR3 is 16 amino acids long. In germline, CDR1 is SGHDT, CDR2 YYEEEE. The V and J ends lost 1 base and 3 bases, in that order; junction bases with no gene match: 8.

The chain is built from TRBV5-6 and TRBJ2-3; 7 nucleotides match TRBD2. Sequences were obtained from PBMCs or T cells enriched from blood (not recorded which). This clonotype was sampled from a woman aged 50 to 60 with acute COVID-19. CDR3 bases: TGTGCCAGCAGCTTGTGGGGAGGGGTAGCAACAGATACGCAGTATTTT. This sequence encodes CASSLWGGVATDTQYF.